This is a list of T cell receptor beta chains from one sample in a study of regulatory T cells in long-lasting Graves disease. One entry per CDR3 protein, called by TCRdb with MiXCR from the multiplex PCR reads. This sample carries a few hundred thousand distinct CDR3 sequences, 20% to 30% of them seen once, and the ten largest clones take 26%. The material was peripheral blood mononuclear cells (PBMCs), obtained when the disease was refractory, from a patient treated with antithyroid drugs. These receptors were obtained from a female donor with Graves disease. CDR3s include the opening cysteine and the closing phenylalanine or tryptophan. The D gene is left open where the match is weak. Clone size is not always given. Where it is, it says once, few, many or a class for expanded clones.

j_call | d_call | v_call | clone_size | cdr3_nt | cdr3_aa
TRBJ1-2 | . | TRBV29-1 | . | TGCAGCCTTCCCGGCTATGGCTACACCTTC | CSLPGYGYTF
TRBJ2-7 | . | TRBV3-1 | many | TGTGCCAGCAGCCAAGTCCCGGGGTGGGAGCAGTACTTC | CASSQVPGWEQYF
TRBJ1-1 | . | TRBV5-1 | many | TGCGCCAGCAGCTCCAGTGTCGGGGCTTTGACTGAAGCTTTCTTT | CASSSSVGALTEAFF
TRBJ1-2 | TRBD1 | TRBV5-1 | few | TGCGCCAGCAACTTACAGGGGGCCAGTGGCTACACCTTC | CASNLQGASGYTF
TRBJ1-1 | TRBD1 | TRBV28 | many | TGTGCCAGCAGTTTAGGGAGACAGGGAGGGACTGAAGCTTTCTTT | CASSLGRQGGTEAFF
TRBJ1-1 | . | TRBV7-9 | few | TGTGCCAGCAGCTTAGCTCGGACGGGCACTGAAGCTTTCTTT | CASSLARTGTEAFF
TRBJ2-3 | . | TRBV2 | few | TGTGCCAGCAGAGCACTTACCGGGACCAGCACAGATACGCAGTATTTT | CASRALTGTSTDTQYF
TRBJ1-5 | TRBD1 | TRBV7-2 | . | TGTGCCAGCAGCCTGGACAGGGTATATCAGCCCCAGCATTTT | CASSLDRVYQPQHF
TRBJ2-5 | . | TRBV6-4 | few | TGTGCCAGCAGTGACTATAGCCCCCTGGGGACCCAGTACTTC | CASSDYSPLGTQYF
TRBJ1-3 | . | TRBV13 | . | TGTGCCAGCAGCTTCCCCTCTGGAAACACCATATATTTT | CASSFPSGNTIYF
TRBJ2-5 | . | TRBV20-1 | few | TGCAGTGCGCCAAACCGTCGAGAGACCCAGTACTTC | CSAPNRRETQYF
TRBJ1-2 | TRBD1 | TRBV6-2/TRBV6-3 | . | TGTGCCAGCAGTTACTTTCAGGGGGGTAGATCTGGCTACACCTTC | CASSYFQGGRSGYTF
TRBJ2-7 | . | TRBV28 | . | TGTGCCAGCAGTAACTGGGGGCGCGTCGACGAGCAGTACTTC | CASSNWGRVDEQYF
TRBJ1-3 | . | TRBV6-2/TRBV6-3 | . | TGTGCCAGCAGTTACAATGACGGACCCTCTGGAAACACCATATATTTT | CASSYNDGPSGNTIYF
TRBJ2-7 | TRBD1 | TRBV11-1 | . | TGTGCCAGCAGCCGTCCGGACAGGGGAACCTACGAGCAGTACTTC | CASSRPDRGTYEQYF
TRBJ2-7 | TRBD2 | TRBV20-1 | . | TGCAGTGCTAGATTTGGAGCACTAGCGGGACCCTACGAGCAGTACTTC | CSARFGALAGPYEQYF
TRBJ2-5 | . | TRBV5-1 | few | TGCGCCAGCAGCTCCGGCAGGGGGGAGGAGACCCAGTACTTC | CASSSGRGEETQYF
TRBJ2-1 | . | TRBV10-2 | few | TGCGCCACCCGAGGGACGAGCAATGAGCAGTTCTTC | CATRGTSNEQFF
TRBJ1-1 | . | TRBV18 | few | TGTGCCAGCTCACCAGAGGGAATAATGAACACTGAAGCTTTCTTT | CASSPEGIMNTEAFF
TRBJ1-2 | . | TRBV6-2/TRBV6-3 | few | TGTGCCAGCAGCCCCTCCCTCCTCCGGGGGTATGGCTACACCTTC | CASSPSLLRGYGYTF
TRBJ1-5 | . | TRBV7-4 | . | TGTGCCAGCAGCCATAGTTGGCTCGACTGCAATCAGCCCCAGCATTTT | CASSHSWLDCNQPQHF
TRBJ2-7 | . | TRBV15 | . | TGTGCCACCAGCAGAGATCTGGTTGGCAGGACACCCGAGGAGCAGTACTTC | CATSRDLVGRTPEEQYF
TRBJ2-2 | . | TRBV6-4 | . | TGTGCCAGCAGTGAATCATCCGGGCAGGTCACCGGGGAGCTGTTTTTT | CASSESSGQVTGELFF
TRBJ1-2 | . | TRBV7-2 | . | TGTGCCAGCAGCTTACCCTTACGTGGCTACACCTTC | CASSLPLRGYTF